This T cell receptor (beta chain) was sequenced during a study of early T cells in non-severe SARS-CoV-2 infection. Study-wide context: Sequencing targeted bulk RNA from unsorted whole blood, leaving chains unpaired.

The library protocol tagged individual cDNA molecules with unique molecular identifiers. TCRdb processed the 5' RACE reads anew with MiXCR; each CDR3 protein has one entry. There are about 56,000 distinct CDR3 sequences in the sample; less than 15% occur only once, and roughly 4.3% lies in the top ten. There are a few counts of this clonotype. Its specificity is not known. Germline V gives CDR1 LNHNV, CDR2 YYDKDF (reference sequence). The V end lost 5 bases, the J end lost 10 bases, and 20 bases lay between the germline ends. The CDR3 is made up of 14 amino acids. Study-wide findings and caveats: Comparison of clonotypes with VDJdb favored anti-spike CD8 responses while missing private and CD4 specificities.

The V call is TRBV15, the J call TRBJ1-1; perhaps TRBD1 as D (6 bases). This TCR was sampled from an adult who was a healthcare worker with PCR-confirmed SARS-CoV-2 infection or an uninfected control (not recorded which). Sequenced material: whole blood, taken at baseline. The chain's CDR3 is CATSEGGTLEIAFF. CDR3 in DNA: TGTGCCACCAGCGAGGGGGGGACCCTCGAGATAGCTTTCTTT.